What follows are 14 T cell receptor beta chains derived from one specimen sequenced in a study of blood T cell repertoires in COVID-19. The method was immunoSEQ multiplex PCR; TCRdb's version includes in-frame clones alone and lacks a portion of them. The sample gives about 110,000 clones, around 68% of which show up once; over 6% is in the top ten. The source material was peripheral blood. These TCRs come from a woman aged 55-70 years with acute or convalescent COVID-19.

A single count supports this clone. The CDR3 loop is CASSPDRANSGNTIYF. As DNA, the CDR3 is TGTGCCAGCAGCCCCGACAGGGCCAACTCTGGAAACACCATATATTTT. The rearrangement joins TRBV27 to TRBJ1-3; 7 bases are shared with TRBD1. The ends lost 6 bases at V and 0 bases at J; junction bases unmatched: 8. The germline V gene encodes CDR1 MNHEY and CDR2 SMNVEV (reference sequence). The CDR3 spans 16 residues.

The chain combines TRBV11-2 with TRBJ2-7, with no clear D. CDR1 and CDR2 from the germline V gene are SGHAT and FQNNGV. V was cut by 0 bases and J by 4 bases, with 7 bases left in between. CDR3 length: 13 residues. CDR3 sequence: CASSLESGYEQYF. In nucleotides, the CDR3 is TGTGCCAGCAGCTTAGAATCCGGGTACGAGCAGTACTTC. The full variable domain, with the rest looked up from reference TRBV11-2 and TRBJ2-7, is EAGVAQSPRYKIIEKRQSVAFWCNPISGHATLYWYQQILGQGPKLLIQFQNNGVVDDSQLPKDRFSAERLKGVDSTLKIQPAKLEDSAVYLCASSLESGYEQYFGPGTRLTVT.

J is TRBJ2-7 and V is TRBV5-6; 8 nucleotides line up with TRBD1. The length of the CDR3 is 15 residues. Germline V gene lookup returns CDR1 SGHDT and CDR2 YYEEEE. J lost 1 base, V lost 3 bases, and 6 bases had no gene match. CDR3 loop: CASSSVDRESYEQYF. DNA for the CDR3: TGTGCCAGCAGCTCTGTGGACAGGGAATCCTACGAGCAGTACTTC.

The chain links TRBV12-3 or TRBV12-4 to TRBJ2-1, with D possibly being TRBD2 (5 bases). V dropped 6 bases and J dropped 5 bases, with 8 bases sitting between them. This CDR3 is built from 12 residues. The CDR3 DNA is TGTGCCAGCAGAGCGGCCGACAATGAGCAGTTCTTC. Protein: CASRAADNEQFF.

The chain uses TRBV19 and TRBJ2-7; D is unresolved. This CDR3 is 16 amino acids long. Germline CDR1 and CDR2: LNHDA and SQIVND (reference sequence). V shed 4 bases and J shed 2 bases, with 18 bases lying between them. Here the CDR3 DNA reads TGTGCCAGTAGTACTAAGAACCCCCCGAAAACCTACGAGCAGTACTTC. Translating it yields CASSTKNPPKTYEQYF.

The V and J genes are TRBV7-3 and TRBJ1-2; possible D gene TRBD1, 5 bases. The CDR3 totals 14 residues. V lost 3 bases and J lost 8, with 16 bases in between. Germline V lookup: CDR1 SGHTA, CDR2 FQGTGA. The CDR3 region has the DNA TGTGCCAGCAGCTTTGGTACCGGGGGAGGCGGCTACACCTTC. It is translated as CASSFGTGGGGYTF. Full variable domain (rest looked up from reference TRBV7-3 and TRBJ1-2): GAGVSQTPSNKVTEKGKYVELRCDPISGHTALYWYRQSLGQGPEFLIYFQGTGAADDSGLPNDRFFAVRPEGSVSTLKIQRTERGDSAVYLCASSFGTGGGGYTFGSGTRLTVV.

The V and J genes are TRBV13 and TRBJ1-2; 9 positions match TRBD1. This CDR3 has 14 residues. Per germline, CDR1 PRHDT and CDR2 FYEKMQ (reference sequence). The V segment lost 5 bases and the J segment 4 bases; nucleotides outside the gene matches: 5. The CDR3 sequence is CASSDDRGGYGYTF. Here the CDR3 DNA reads TGTGCCAGCAGCGACGACAGGGGGGGCTATGGCTACACCTTC.

The chain employs TRBV28 and TRBJ1-1; 12 positions agree with TRBD1. J was trimmed by 4 bases and V by 6 bases; bases with no gene match: 3. The CDR3 covers 14 residues. From germline, CDR1 is MDHEN and CDR2 SYDVKM. CDR3 protein: CASRRDRGLTEAFF. Here the CDR3 DNA reads TGTGCCAGCAGACGGGACAGGGGGCTCACTGAAGCTTTCTTT.

This CDR3 reads CSVVVGDMNNQPQHF. The CDR3 DNA is TGCAGCGTTGTAGTAGGGGACATGAACAATCAGCCCCAGCATTTT. The chain is built from TRBV29-1 and TRBJ1-5, with D possibly matching TRBD1 (6 bases). Germline CDR1 reads SQVTM; CDR2 reads ANQGSEA. The V end was cut by 4 bases, the J end by 3 bases, with 16 bases between. This CDR3 contains 15 residues.

V and J are TRBV7-2 and TRBJ1-1; TRBD1 might be the D (5 bases). Germline V gives CDR1 SGHTA, CDR2 FQGNSA. The CDR3 runs 16 residues. The V end was cut by 1 base, the J end by 0 bases, with 12 bases between. This CDR3 reads CASSLDGEDMNTEAFF. The CDR3 bases are TGTGCCAGCAGCTTAGATGGGGAGGACATGAACACTGAAGCTTTCTTT.

This clone was observed a few times. V and J are TRBV18 and TRBJ1-6; possibly TRBD1 for D (6 bases). This CDR3 is 16 amino acids long. Trimming took off 1 base at V and 14 bases at J, with 21 bases between the two ends. In germline, CDR1 is KGHSH, CDR2 LQKENI. The CDR3 here is CASSPQPGHGGEALHF. The CDR3 nucleotides read TGTGCCAGCTCACCACAACCGGGACATGGGGGCGAGGCCCTCCACTTT.

The rearrangement links TRBV5-1 to TRBJ1-3; D is unresolved. The V gene lost 2 bases and the J gene lost 4 bases, with 10 bases spanning the gap. Per the germline V gene, CDR1 is SGHRS and CDR2 is YFSETQ. This CDR3 comprises 14 residues. The CDR3 nucleotides read TGCGCCAGCAGCTTCTCGGGAGGGGGAAACACCATATATTTT. It codes for CASSFSGGGNTIYF.

The chain combines TRBV2 with TRBJ2-5; tentatively, D is TRBD2 (6 bases). Germline V gene lookup returns CDR1 SNHLY and CDR2 FYNNEI. The CDR3 runs to 13 residues. With 6 bases removed from V and 4 bases from J, the gap between germline ends came to 12 bases. Here the CDR3 DNA reads TGTGCCAGCAGCCCGGGACTTGCAGAGACCCAGTACTTC. Protein product: CASSPGLAETQYF.

J is TRBJ2-2 and V is TRBV19; TRBD1 aligns across 8 bases. Germline CDR1 LNHDA, CDR2 SQIVND (reference sequence). Trimming cost V 7 bases and J 4 bases; bases outside gene matches: 8. This CDR3 contains 15 residues. CDR3 sequence (DNA): TGTGCCAGTACCCGACAGGGGTTGGGCACCGGGGAGCTGTTTTTT. It encodes CASTRQGLGTGELFF.